The 27 T cell receptor beta chains below come from one sample, sequenced in a study of post-analysis software for immune sequencing data (dated by TCRdb to 2014 to 2015). These receptors lack a known antigen. Overall results and qualifications from the work: Patients showed significantly higher frequencies than controls for a handful of TRBV segments, among them TRBV5-6, TRBV5-1 and TRBV20-1.

The library was generated by PCR. The reads were generated on an Illumina HiSeq 2500. Unique molecular identifiers were incorporated into TCR beta cDNA libraries to reduce PCR and sequencing biases. TCRdb handled the public reads itself, with Q25 trimming in fastp and clone calling in MiXCR, and kept productive beta chains. When rows share a CDR3 protein, they turn into one entry using the most common DNA and genes. The table for this sample lists about 190,000 distinct CDR3 sequences; 29% of them were counted only once. In total, the top ten clones hold roughly 3.4% of the sample. Sequencing was done on a sample of blood. These receptors came from a girl aged 2 to 17 with multiple sclerosis.

This clonotype was detected only once. The chain has TRBV12-3 or TRBV12-4 and TRBJ1-1; 9 nucleotides match TRBD1. The CDR3 sequence is 16 residues long. V was clipped by 6 bases and J by 2 bases; unmatched bases: 10. The CDR3, as DNA: TGTGCCAGCAGCCGCCCGACAGGGGGGCCAAACACTGAAGCTTTCTTT. Its protein product is CASSRPTGGPNTEAFF.

This clonotype was seen many times. The chain links TRBV7-2 to TRBJ2-7, with 11 bases aligning to TRBD2. The V and J ends lost 6 bases and 5 bases, in that order; junction bases with no gene match: 12. The CDR3 contains 16 residues. The germline V gene has CDR1 SGHTA and CDR2 FQGNSA. The CDR3 here is CASRTTSGRFLDEQYF. The CDR3 coding sequence is TGTGCCAGCAGGACTACTAGCGGGAGATTCCTTGACGAGCAGTACTTC.

J is TRBJ2-6 and V is TRBV5-1; D unclear. Trimming cost V 1 base and J 2 bases, with 13 bases left between them. This CDR3 spans 17 amino acids. CDR1 and CDR2 (germline): SGHRS, YFSETQ. The CDR3 bases are TGCGCCAGCAGCTTGCCACAAGGAGTGGCTGGGGCCAACGTCCTGACTTTC. Encoded protein: CASSLPQGVAGANVLTF.

A few counts support this clonotype. This sequence joins TRBV3-1 and TRBJ2-7, with D possibly being TRBD1 or TRBD2 (5 bases each). Germline CDR1 is LGHDT and CDR2 is YNNKEL (reference sequence). The CDR3 length is 14 residues. Trimming removed 5 bases at V and 4 bases at J, with 15 bases between. This CDR3 is CASSGPGPSYEQYF. The CDR3 region has the DNA TGTGCCAGCAGCGGACCGGGACCGAGTTACGAGCAGTACTTC.

The chain joins TRBV3-1 to TRBJ2-7, with D tentatively TRBD1 or TRBD2 (6 bases each). The CDR3 has 13 residues. The V gene lost 2 bases and the J gene lost 6 bases, with 11 bases spanning the gap. Germline loops: CDR1 LGHDT, CDR2 YNNKEL (reference sequence). CDR3 sequence reads: CASSQPGGGEQYF. In DNA form, the CDR3 reads TGTGCCAGCAGCCAACCAGGAGGGGGCGAGCAGTACTTC.

J is TRBJ1-3 and V is TRBV28, with 7 bases lining up with TRBD1. In germline, CDR1 is MDHEN, CDR2 SYDVKM. V shed 5 bases, J shed 8 bases, and the junction held 12 bases outside the gene matches. This CDR3 has 15 residues. CDR3 DNA sequence: TGTGCCAGCAGTGAAGGGGGCCGGGGTCGGGACACCATATATTTT. Amino acids: CASSEGGRGRDTIYF.

The chain links TRBV30 to TRBJ1-5, with no clear D. V lost 4 bases and J lost 6, with 13 bases in between. The CDR3 covers 13 residues. The germline CDR1 and CDR2 sequences are GTSNPN and SVGIG (reference sequence). The CDR3 protein is CAWNAGWGQPQHF. CDR3 sequence (DNA): TGTGCCTGGAATGCGGGGTGGGGTCAGCCCCAGCATTTT.

In its sample, this clonotype was seen a few times. This chain connects TRBV7-9 to TRBJ1-1, with TRBD1 matching over 7 bases. The CDR3 extends over 12 amino acids. Germline V gene data show CDR1 as SEHNR and CDR2 as FQNEAQ (reference sequence). After removal of 1 base from V and 11 bases from J, the junction contained 4 bases not matched to a gene. The CDR3 DNA follows: TGTGCCAGCAGCTTAGAAGGGGGACAGGCTTTCTTT. This sequence encodes CASSLEGGQAFF.

J is TRBJ2-7 and V is TRBV4-2, with 7 bases fitting TRBD2. The CDR3 covers 15 residues. V shed 4 bases and J 9 bases; nucleotides not matched to a gene: 15. Germline values: CDR1 LGHNA, CDR2 YNFKEQ. CDR3 coding DNA: TGTGCCAGCAGCCGACTACCCCGGACGGGGGGATGGCAGTACTTC. This sequence encodes CASSRLPRTGGWQYF.

On this clonotype: It may be a read error: a sequence one base away is much more abundant. CDR3 nucleotides: TGCAGCGTTGCCCGACAGGGGGGCCACGAGCGGTACTTC. This translates into CSVARQGGHERYF. The chain is built from TRBV29-1 and TRBJ2-7; 9 nucleotides line up with TRBD1. This CDR3 has 13 amino acids. The germline gives CDR1 SQVTM, CDR2 ANQGSEA.

This clonotype was detected only a few times. The CDR3 loop is CASSQISGTVRMNTEAFF. DNA for the CDR3: TGTGCCAGCAGTCAAATATCGGGGACAGTCCGCATGAACACTGAAGCTTTCTTT. The genes are TRBV12-3 or TRBV12-4 and TRBJ1-1; TRBD1 agrees at 7 bases. J was trimmed by 0 bases and V by 5 bases; bases with no gene match: 15. CDR3 size: 18 residues.

The gene calls are TRBV11-2 and TRBJ2-3; D ambiguous. The CDR3 runs to 12 residues. Germline CDR1 reads SGHAT; CDR2 reads FQNNGV. Trimming shortened V by 2 bases and J by 4 bases, and 4 bases separated the two germline ends. For the CDR3, the DNA is TGTGCCAGCAGCTTACACTCAGATACGCAGTATTTT. Translation: CASSLHSDTQYF.

This clonotype was observed many times. The chain couples TRBV5-1 to TRBJ1-2, with 7 nucleotides matching TRBD1. Germline loops: CDR1 SGHRS, CDR2 YFSETQ. After removal of 4 bases from V and 5 bases from J, the junction contained 8 bases not matched to a gene. The CDR3 loop spans 14 amino acids. The CDR3 DNA reads as TGCGCCAGCAGCCCCAGCCGGGACAGTTATGGCTACACCTTC. This encodes CASSPSRDSYGYTF.

Note on this clonotype: One junction end disagrees with the germline gene, perhaps due to a read error. The chain has TRBV27 and TRBJ1-2, with D possibly being TRBD1 (6 bases). Germline V gives CDR1 MNHEY, CDR2 SMNVEV (reference sequence). This CDR3 region has 15 residues. The CDR3, as DNA: TGTGCCAGCAGTTCCCCCGCAGGGGCTAACTATAGCTACACCTTC. It translates to CASSSPAGANYSYTF.

In its sample, this clonotype was seen many times. V gene TRBV28 combines with J gene TRBJ1-1; unclear D gene. Trimming cost V 2 bases and J 4 bases, with 11 bases left between them. CDR1 and CDR2 from the germline V gene are MDHEN and SYDVKM. The length of the CDR3 is 14 residues. For the CDR3, the DNA is TGTGCCAGCAGTTTACCGAGGCCCGGCACTGAAGCTTTCTTT. Translated: CASSLPRPGTEAFF.

The genes are TRBV18 and TRBJ2-7; D possibly corresponds to TRBD1 (6 bases). Germline V gene lookup returns CDR1 KGHSH and CDR2 LQKENI. CDR3 length equals 15 residues. Trimming took off 2 bases at V and 2 bases at J, with 13 bases between the two ends. The CDR3 loop is CASSPSGHIPYEQYF. The CDR3 bases are TGTGCCAGCTCACCATCGGGACACATCCCCTACGAGCAGTACTTC.

This clonotype has at least ten counts. This chain uses TRBV7-9 with TRBJ2-5; D tentatively fits TRBD1 or TRBD2 (6 bases each). Trimming pared 7 bases from V and 2 bases from J, leaving 17 bases between. CDR3 size: 15 residues. Germline CDR1 is SEHNR and CDR2 is FQNEAQ (reference sequence). The CDR3 coding sequence is TGTGCCAGCAACCCCTGGGGCGGGACACAAGAGACCCAGTACTTC. It translates to CASNPWGGTQETQYF.

This clonotype appeared many times. The V gene is TRBV20-1, the J gene TRBJ2-1; 12 bases agree with TRBD2. CDR3 length equals 16 residues. The J segment lost 7 bases and the V segment lost 0 bases, leaving 7 bases of the junction unmatched. CDR1 and CDR2 (germline): DFQATT, SNEGSKA (reference sequence). CDR3 sequence reads: CSARDPTSGSKNEQFF. CDR3 sequence (DNA): TGCAGTGCTAGAGACCCGACTAGCGGGAGTAAGAATGAGCAGTTCTTC.

This clonotype has at least ten counts. V gene TRBV12-3 or TRBV12-4 combines with J gene TRBJ1-2; 7 positions agree with TRBD1. This CDR3 is 15 amino acids long. The trim removed 5 bases at V and 7 bases at J, leaving 13 bases unmatched. The CDR3 region is CASSGPTGSEGGYTF. The CDR3 nucleotides are TGTGCCAGCAGTGGCCCGACAGGGAGTGAGGGTGGCTACACCTTC.

The CDR3 DNA reads TGCAGTGCTAGAGTCATACAGGGGGGAAACACTGAAGCTTTCTTT. Encoded protein: CSARVIQGGNTEAFF. The chain combines TRBV20-1 with TRBJ1-1, with TRBD1 identical over 8 bases. Germline trimming cut 1 base from V and 2 bases from J; bases unmatched to any gene: 6. Germline CDR1 reads DFQATT; CDR2 reads SNEGSKA (reference sequence). The CDR3 consists of 15 residues.

This clonotype was seen ten or more times. V gene TRBV24-1 combines with J gene TRBJ2-3, with 12 bases lining up with TRBD2. The CDR3 is 15 amino acids. The germline V gene encodes CDR1 KGHDR and CDR2 SFDVKD. Trimming took 11 bases from V and 2 from J; bases not matched to a gene: 7. CDR3 amino acids: CASGTSGSITDTQYF. For the CDR3, the DNA is TGTGCCAGCGGGACTAGCGGGTCTATCACAGATACGCAGTATTTT.

The rearrangement joins TRBV3-1 to TRBJ1-5; no clear D. The length of the CDR3 is 12 residues. V was shortened by 1 base and J by 5 bases, with 3 bases between the two germline ends. CDR1 and CDR2 from the germline V gene are LGHDT and YNNKEL (reference sequence). The CDR3 DNA reads as TGTGCCAGCAGCCAAGGTGATCAGCCCCAGCATTTT. Translated, it gives CASSQGDQPQHF.

This clonotype was recorded many times. The chain employs TRBV28 and TRBJ1-6; D is possibly TRBD1 (6 bases). V shed 3 bases and J shed 3 bases, with 9 bases lying between them. The CDR3 extends over 15 amino acids. Germline V gene sequence: CDR1 MDHEN, CDR2 SYDVKM. In nucleotides, the CDR3 is TGTGCCAGCAGTTTGCTGGACAGCTATAATTCACCCCTCCACTTT. Amino acid sequence: CASSLLDSYNSPLHF. The full variable domain, completed using reference TRBV28 and TRBJ1-6, is DVKVTQSSRYLVKRTGEKVFLECVQDMDHENMFWYRQDPGLGLRLIYFSYDVKMKEKGDIPEGYSVSREKKERFSLILESASTNQTSMYLCASSLLDSYNSPLHFGNGTRLTVT.

This clonotype was counted only a few times. The rearrangement joins TRBV27 to TRBJ1-2; TRBD1 matches 7 bases. This CDR3 is built from 13 residues. Per the germline V gene, CDR1 is MNHEY and CDR2 is SMNVEV (reference sequence). The V gene end was trimmed by 1 base and the J gene end by 8 bases; junction bases not matched to a gene: 4. The CDR3 loop reads CASSLLQGGGYTF. DNA for the CDR3: TGTGCCAGCAGTTTATTGCAAGGGGGCGGCTACACCTTC.

The rearrangement uses TRBV5-1 and TRBJ1-1; the D is unclear. The CDR3 covers 15 residues. CDR1 and CDR2 from the germline V gene are SGHRS and YFSETQ. V gave up 0 bases and J gave up 1 base, with 10 bases separating them. CDR3 nucleotide sequence: TGCGCCAGCAGCTTGGGTCACGGGGAGAACACTGAAGCTTTCTTT. Its protein is CASSLGHGENTEAFF. Full variable domain (rest looked up from reference TRBV5-1 and TRBJ1-1): KAGVTQTPRYLIKTRGQQVTLSCSPISGHRSVSWYQQTPGQGLQFLFEYFSETQRNKGNFPGRFSGRQFSNSRSEMNVSTLELGDSALYLCASSLGHGENTEAFFGQGTRLTVV.

On this clonotype: With a much larger clone just one base away, this may be a read error. The rearrangement uses TRBV10-3 and TRBJ1-6; possibly TRBD1 for D (6 bases). Trimming left V 11 bases short and J 6 bases short, with 23 bases between. Germline V CDR1 and CDR2: ENHRY, SYGVKD. This CDR3 contains 16 residues. The CDR3 loop reads CAGRGLGGLGNSPLHF. Written as DNA, the CDR3 is TGTGCCGGCCGAGGACTAGGGGGTCTCGGTAATTCACCCCTCCACTTT.

In regard to this clonotype: A much larger clone differs by one base, so this may be a read error. V gene TRBV20-1 combines with J gene TRBJ2-7; 9 bases are a match to TRBD2. CDR1 and CDR2 from the germline V gene are DFQATT and SNEGSKA (reference sequence). V lost 0 bases and J lost 2; bases outside the gene matches: 11. The CDR3 spans 17 residues. For the CDR3, the DNA is TGCAGTGCTAGAGATCTAAGGACTAGCGCCGTCACCTACGAGCAGTACTTC. It yields the protein CSARDLRTSAVTYEQYF.